Listed here are 12 T cell receptor beta chains from one sample, sequenced in a study of T cells in Graves' hyperthyroidism and ophthalmopathy. Template material for amplifying TCR beta CDR3 regions consisted of RNA transcripts. Carried out on the TCR CDR3, a first-round RT-PCR used the HTBI primer set. TCRdb re-called the multiplex PCR reads through MiXCR, storing one row per CDR3 protein. This table holds hundreds of thousands of distinct CDR3 sequences, just under 20% found once. The sample taken for sequencing was blood. All receptors come from a man between 35 and 55 years old with Graves' ophthalmopathy.

The V call is TRBV20-1, the J call TRBJ2-7; D gene unclear. CDR3 size: 13 residues. The V end lost 1 base, the J end lost 4 bases, and 11 bases lay between the germline ends. Germline assignment: CDR1 DFQATT and CDR2 SNEGSKA (reference sequence). The chain's CDR3 is CSARVPGRYEQYF. In nucleotides, the CDR3 is TGCAGTGCTAGAGTCCCAGGTCGGTACGAGCAGTACTTC.

There are a few counts of this clonotype. An end of the junction differs from the germline gene, which may be a read error. V and J are TRBV29-1 and TRBJ2-4; D uncertain. Per germline, CDR1 SQVTM and CDR2 ANQGSEA. CDR3 size: 14 residues. For the CDR3, the DNA is TGCAGCGCTGAACCCTCATTAGCCAAAAACATTCAGTACTTC. Protein: CSAEPSLAKNIQYF.

This sequence joins TRBV30 and TRBJ1-3; TRBD1 agrees at 9 bases. The CDR3 length is 14 residues. Germline V CDR1 and CDR2: GTSNPN, SVGIG (reference sequence). V lost 5 bases to trimming and J lost 4 bases; unmatched junction nucleotides: 6. The CDR3 DNA is TGTGCCTGGGCCGGACAGGGGTACGGAAACACCATATATTTT. Protein product: CAWAGQGYGNTIYF.

The CDR3 bases are TGCAGCGTCCTCGAAGGGGGCCGTAATGAAAAACTGTTTTTT. As protein: CSVLEGGRNEKLFF. The chain recombines TRBV29-1 with TRBJ1-4; TRBD1 aligns across 7 bases. The CDR3 has 14 residues. J gave up 4 bases and V 6 bases, and 8 bases lay outside the gene matches. Per the germline V gene, CDR1 is SQVTM and CDR2 is ANQGSEA.

There are many counts of this clonotype. The J gene is TRBJ2-7, the V gene TRBV3-1; D unresolved. V was cut by 4 bases and J by 0 bases, with 7 bases left in between. Looked up from germline, CDR1 is LGHDT and CDR2 is YNNKEL (reference sequence). There are 13 residues in the CDR3. The CDR3: CASSRASSYEQYF. For the CDR3, the DNA is TGTGCCAGCAGCCGGGCGAGCTCCTACGAGCAGTACTTC.

This clonotype was detected many times. The rearrangement links TRBV20-1 to TRBJ2-1, with D perhaps being TRBD1 or TRBD2 (6 bases each). The CDR3 is 14 residues long. Germline V gene sequence: CDR1 DFQATT, CDR2 SNEGSKA (reference sequence). V was shortened by 1 base and J by 2 bases, with 9 bases between the two germline ends. The DNA of the CDR3 is TGCAGTGCTAGAGGAGGGGGGCCCTACAATGAGCAGTTCTTC. It codes for CSARGGGPYNEQFF.

This clonotype was recorded many times. The genes are TRBV12-3 or TRBV12-4 and TRBJ1-1, with 9 bases that match TRBD1. The CDR3 spans 15 residues. The trim removed 6 bases at V and 7 bases at J, leaving 12 bases unmatched. The DNA for the CDR3 is TGTGCCAGCAGCCACACAGGGGGCGATCGGGTTGAAGCTTTCTTT. It yields the protein CASSHTGGDRVEAFF.

This clonotype was observed at least ten times. V gene TRBV7-2 combines with J gene TRBJ2-1; no reliable D call. There are 13 residues in the CDR3. The V end was cut by 2 bases, the J end by 6 bases, with 8 bases between. Germline loops: CDR1 SGHTA, CDR2 FQGNSA. The DNA of the CDR3 is TGTGCCAGCAGCTTAATCAGCGTCAATGAGCAGTTCTTC. Residues: CASSLISVNEQFF.

This clonotype was seen just once. V usage is TRBV11-2 and J usage is TRBJ2-1; 7 bases line up with TRBD2. The germline V gene encodes CDR1 SGHAT and CDR2 FQNNGV. This CDR3 spans 14 amino acids. J gave up 8 bases and V 1 base, and 5 bases lay outside the gene matches. The CDR3 here is CASSLGGGGHEQFF. CDR3 nucleotides: TGTGCCAGCAGCTTAGGCGGGGGAGGGCATGAGCAGTTCTTC.

The chain is built from TRBV3-1 and TRBJ1-3; unclear D gene. The germline V gene has CDR1 LGHDT and CDR2 YNNKEL (reference sequence). Trimming stripped 1 base from V and 0 bases from J, with 16 bases between. The CDR3 extends over 18 amino acids. CDR3 protein: CASSQGARRALSGNTIYF. In DNA, the CDR3 is TGTGCCAGCAGCCAAGGGGCGAGAAGGGCCCTCTCTGGAAACACCATATATTTT.

CDR3 residues: CASSVKRSSEQFF. The CDR3 bases are TGTGCCAGCAGCGTAAAAAGGTCTTCTGAGCAGTTCTTC. This chain uses TRBV11-3 with TRBJ2-1, with D hard to call. V lost 5 bases and J lost 9, with 14 bases in between. The CDR3 length is 13 residues. CDR1 is SGHNT, CDR2 YENEEA, per germline.

This clonotype appeared a few times. CDR3 protein: CASSYGGNMNTEAFF. For the CDR3, the DNA is TGTGCCAGCAGTTATGGCGGCAACATGAACACTGAAGCTTTCTTT. The chain recombines TRBV6-9 with TRBJ1-1; D is uncertain. The length of the CDR3 is 15 residues. V gave up 2 bases and J gave up 0 bases, with 10 bases separating them. In germline, CDR1 is MNHGY, CDR2 SVAAGI.